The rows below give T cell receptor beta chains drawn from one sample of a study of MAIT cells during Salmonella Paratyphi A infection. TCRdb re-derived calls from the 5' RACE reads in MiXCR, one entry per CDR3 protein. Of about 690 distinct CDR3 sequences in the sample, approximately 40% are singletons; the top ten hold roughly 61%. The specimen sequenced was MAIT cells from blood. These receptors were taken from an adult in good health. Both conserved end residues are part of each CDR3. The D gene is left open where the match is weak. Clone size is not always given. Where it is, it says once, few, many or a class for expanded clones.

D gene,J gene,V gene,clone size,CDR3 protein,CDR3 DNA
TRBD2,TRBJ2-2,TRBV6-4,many,CASSAGTSGGAGTGELFF,TGTGCCAGCAGTGCCGGGACTAGCGGGGGGGCCGGCACCGGGGAGCTGTTTTTT
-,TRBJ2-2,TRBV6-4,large,CASKRTDTGELFF,TGTGCCAGCAAGAGGACGGACACCGGGGAGCTGTTTTTT
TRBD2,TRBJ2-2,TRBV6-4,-,CASSAGTSGGGTGELFF,TGTGCCAGCAGTGCCGGGACTAGCGGGGGAGGCACCGGGGAGCTGTTTTTT
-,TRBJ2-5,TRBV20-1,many,CSAPKGGGQETQYF,TGCAGTGCGCCCAAAGGGGGGGGGCAAGAGACCCAGTACTTC
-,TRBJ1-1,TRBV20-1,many,CSAREGEFTEAFF,TGCAGTGCTAGAGAGGGGGAGTTCACTGAAGCTTTCTTT
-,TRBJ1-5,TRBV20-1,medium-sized,CSARDSLEFQPQHF,TGCAGTGCTAGGGACAGCCTGGAATTCCAGCCCCAGCATTTT
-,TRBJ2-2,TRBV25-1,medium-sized,CASSTLRDTGELFF,TGTGCCAGCAGTACTCTCAGGGACACCGGGGAGCTGTTTTTT
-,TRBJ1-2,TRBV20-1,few,CSAPKGGGQGEGDTF,TGCAGTGCGCCCAAAGGGGGGGGGCAGGGCGAGGGCGACACCTTC
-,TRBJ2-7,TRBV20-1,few,CSARDLYRENSYEQYF,TGCAGTGCTAGAGATCTATACAGGGAAAACTCCTACGAGCAGTACTTC
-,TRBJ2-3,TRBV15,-,CATSSARESTDTQYF,TGTGCCACCAGCAGTGCCCGGGAGAGCACAGATACGCAGTATTTT
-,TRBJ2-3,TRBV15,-,CATSFTRDGADTQYF,TGTGCCACCAGCTTCACCCGGGACGGAGCAGATACGCAGTATTTT
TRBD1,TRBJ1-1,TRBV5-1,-,CASSLRTGDTEAFF,TGCGCCAGCAGCTTGAGGACAGGGGACACTGAAGCTTTCTTT
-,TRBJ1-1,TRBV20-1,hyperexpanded,CSARTETEAFF,TGCAGTGCTAGAACCGAGACTGAAGCTTTCTTT
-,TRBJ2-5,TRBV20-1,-,CSARDLADQKETQYF,TGCAGTGCTAGAGATTTGGCAGACCAAAAAGAGACCCAGTACTTC
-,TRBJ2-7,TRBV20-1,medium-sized,CSAPAKEPYEQYF,TGCAGTGCGCCCGCCAAAGAGCCCTACGAGCAGTACTTC
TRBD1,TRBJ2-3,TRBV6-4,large,CASSTTGGTDTQYF,TGTGCCAGCAGTACGACAGGGGGAACAGATACGCAGTATTTT
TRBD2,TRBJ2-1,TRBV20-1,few,CSAEGAGDWNEQFF,TGCAGTGCTGAAGGGGCGGGGGATTGGAATGAGCAGTTCTTC
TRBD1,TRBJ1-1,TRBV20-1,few,CSARGDRDTEAFF,TGCAGTGCTAGAGGGGACAGGGACACTGAAGCTTTCTTT
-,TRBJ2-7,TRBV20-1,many,CSARPTGSDYEQYF,TGCAGTGCTAGACCGACAGGATCGGACTACGAGCAGTACTTC
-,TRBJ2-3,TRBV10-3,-,CAISASDGGGMDTQYF,TGTGCCATCAGTGCTAGCGATGGTGGAGGAATGGATACGCAGTATTTT
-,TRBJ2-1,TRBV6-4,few,CASSDSAGSYNEQFF,TGTGCCAGCAGTGACTCCGCGGGATCCTACAATGAGCAGTTCTTC
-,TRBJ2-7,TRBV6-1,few,CASSEEEGLGSYEQYF,TGTGCCAGCAGTGAAGAAGAGGGACTGGGCTCCTACGAGCAGTACTTC
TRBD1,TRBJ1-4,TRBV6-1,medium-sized,CASSEGQGFEKLFF,TGTGCCAGCAGTGAGGGACAGGGTTTTGAAAAACTGTTTTTT
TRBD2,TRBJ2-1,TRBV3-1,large,CASSQDLGGVTFDEQFF,TGTGCCAGCAGCCAAGATCTGGGGGGGGTGACTTTCGATGAGCAGTTCTTC
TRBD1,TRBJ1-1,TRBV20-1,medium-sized,CSARQGDTEAFF,TGCAGTGCTAGACAGGGGGACACTGAAGCTTTCTTT
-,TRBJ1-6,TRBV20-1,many,CSARLTGGDNSPLHF,TGCAGTGCTAGACTGACGGGTGGGGATAATTCACCCCTCCACTTT
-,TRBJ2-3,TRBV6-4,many,CASKGGGEADTQYF,TGTGCCAGCAAGGGGGGGGGCGAAGCAGATACGCAGTATTTT
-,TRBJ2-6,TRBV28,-,CASRDGKREGEKGRKF,TGTGCCAGCAGGGACGGGAAAAGAGAGGGGGAAAAAGGAAGGAAGTTC
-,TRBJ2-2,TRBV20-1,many,CSARGGRDTGELFF,TGCAGTGCTAGAGGGGGAAGGGACACCGGGGAGCTGTTTTTT
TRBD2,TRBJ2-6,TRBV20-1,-,CSATGTSISGANVLTF,TGCAGTGCCACCGGGACTAGTATATCTGGGGCCAACGTCCTGACTTTC
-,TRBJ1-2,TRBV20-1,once,CSARGGRQGYGYTF,TGCAGTGCTAGAGGGGGGAGGCAGGGCTATGGCTACACCTTC
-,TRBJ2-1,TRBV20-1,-,CSARTNIEKKEQGF,TGCAGTGCTAGAACGAATATAGAAAAAAAGGAGCAGGGCTTC
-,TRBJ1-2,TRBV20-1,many,CSARLAGGQGYGYTF,TGCAGTGCTAGGCTAGCGGGGGGGCAGGGCTATGGCTACACCTTC
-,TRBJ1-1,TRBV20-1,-,CSERGRDEGSTGTEAFF,TGCAGTGAGAGAGGACGAGATGAGGGCTCCACGGGTACTGAAGCTTTCTTT
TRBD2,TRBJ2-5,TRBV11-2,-,CASSLGGGQETQYF,TGTGCCAGCAGCCTTGGGGGGGGGCAAGAGACCCAGTACTTC
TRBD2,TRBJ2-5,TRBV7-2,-,CASSPQLAGGQETQYF,TGTGCCAGCAGCCCCCAACTAGCGGGGGGGCAAGAGACCCAGTACTTC
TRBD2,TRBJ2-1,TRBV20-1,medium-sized,CSVNAGLENNEQFF,TGCAGTGTTAACGCGGGACTAGAGAACAATGAGCAGTTCTTC
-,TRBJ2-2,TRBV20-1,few,CSARDQRGFDTGELFF,TGCAGTGCTAGAGATCAGAGGGGGTTCGACACCGGGGAGCTGTTTTTT
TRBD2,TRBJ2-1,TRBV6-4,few,CASSDSGTSDANEQFF,TGTGCCAGCAGTGACTCAGGGACTAGCGACGCCAATGAGCAGTTCTTC
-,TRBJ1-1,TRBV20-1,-,CRARTETEAGF,TGCAGGGCGAGAACCGAGACGGAAGCGGGCTTT
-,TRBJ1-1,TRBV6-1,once,CASNQGNTEAFF,TGTGCCAGCAACCAAGGGAACACTGAAGCTTTCTTT
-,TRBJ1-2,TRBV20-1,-,CSARGGQGYGYTF,TGCAGTGCTAGAGGGGGGCAGGGCTATGGCTACACCTTC
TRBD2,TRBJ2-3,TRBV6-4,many,CASSDLAGGNTDTQYF,TGTGCCAGCAGTGACCTAGCGGGGGGGAACACAGATACGCAGTATTTT
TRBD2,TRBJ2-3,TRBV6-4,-,CASSGTSGGTDTQYF,TGTGCCAGCAGTGGGACTAGCGGGGGCACAGATACGCAGTATTTT
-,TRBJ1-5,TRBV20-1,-,CSAEGAGGQVSNEHF,TGCAGTGCTGAAGGGGCGGGGGGGCAAGTTAGCAATGAGCATTTT
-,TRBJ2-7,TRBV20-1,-,CSARVLDEGSYEQYF,TGCAGTGCTAGAGTCCTAGATGAGGGCTCCTACGAGCAGTACTTC
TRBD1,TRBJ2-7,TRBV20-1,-,CSARGTEEYEQYF,TGCAGTGCTAGGGGGACAGAGGAATACGAGCAGTACTTC
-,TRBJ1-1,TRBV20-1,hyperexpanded,CSARAGDTEAFF,TGCAGTGCTAGAGCAGGGGACACTGAAGCTTTCTTT
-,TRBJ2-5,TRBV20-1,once,CRARREGGKETQYF,TGCAGGGCTAGGAGAGAGGGGGGGAAAGAGACCCAGTACTTC
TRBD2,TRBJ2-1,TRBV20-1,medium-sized,CSARLADNEQFF,TGCAGTGCTAGACTAGCGGACAATGAGCAGTTCTTC
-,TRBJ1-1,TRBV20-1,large,CSARSEGEEGRVNTEAFF,TGCAGTGCTAGAAGTGAGGGGGAAGAAGGGAGAGTGAACACTGAAGCTTTCTTT
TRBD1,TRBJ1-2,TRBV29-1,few,CSVHRGRPGGYTF,TGCAGCGTCCACAGGGGGCGCCCCGGTGGCTACACCTTC
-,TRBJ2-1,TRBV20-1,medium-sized,CSARGGPDNEQFF,TGCAGTGCCCGCGGCGGGCCAGACAATGAGCAGTTCTTC
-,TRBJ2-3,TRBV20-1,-,CSARESTDTQYF,TGCAGTGCCCGGGAGAGCACAGATACGCAGTATTTT